This TCR beta chain was sequenced in a study of blood T cell repertoires in COVID-19 (dated by TCRdb to the early 2020s). About the full investigation: Samples from collaborators originated in the United States, Italy and Spain and spanned both the acute and convalescent phases of COVID-19. The material from the prospective study consisted of cDNA or gDNA derived from T cells, B-cell-depleted T cells, or PBMCs. Samples were obtained from the ongoing ImmuneRACE study (first 160 participants) and from roughly 1,300 subjects provided by 6 global collaborators. Where HLA class I and class II types were available, the types were taken from metadata supplied by the sample provider, not from assay-based typing. Subjects who had been exposed to COVID-19, were actively infected with it, or had recovered from it provided the deeply sampled blood TCRbeta repertoires that made up the dataset. The repertoires were released in a freely available public database meant as a resource for research on the immune response to SARS-CoV-2. The sample metadata nearly always contained a de-identified subject ID, COVID-19 status, age in years and sex.

Based on the germline V gene (reference sequence), the CDR1 and CDR2 sequences are LGHDT and YNNKEL. CDR3 length: 15 amino acids, cysteine to phenylalanine. Of all the DNA, just the CDR3 is kept, 45 bases in frame from base 1. Deletion took 1 base off V and 5 bases off J, with a span of 12 bases between the germline ends. About this clone: Its antigen is currently not known. There are no base qualities to consult, and no much larger clone falls within one base.

The research as a whole found: Clinical and demographic metadata were provided uncurated, with the amount varying by source and participant.

Each collaborating institution followed its own protocols to collect whole blood in K2EDTA tubes. For TCRbeta analysis, collaborator samples were shipped as frozen whole blood, as isolated PBMCs, or as DNA extracted from either sample type. The immunoSEQ Assay, a bias-controlled multiplex PCR, was used to amplify TCRbeta CDR3 regions from genomic DNA. Per the original workflow: The number of nucleated cells in each sample was estimated from the amplification of reference gene primers within the assay. To quantify the absolute abundance of each unique TCRbeta CDR3 rearrangement, sequence reads were collapsed and filtered. For each sample, productive Simpson clonality was calculated by taking the square root of Simpson's diversity index across productive rearrangements. TCRdb limited this immuneACCESS table to in-frame rearrangements with V and J called. A share of clones is missing; checked studies link under half to unresolved V genes, and the rest is unexplained. V, J and clone size reflect that table, while D and trimming were determined from the DNA. The sample has over 35,000 clones on record, 90% of them singletons. 15% to 20% of the sample comes from the top ten.

The TCR originated in a man between 70 and 80 years old with active COVID-19. This sequence uses TRBV3-1 (or the pseudogene TRBV3-2) and TRBJ2-1, with the identity of the D gene unclear. The sequencing sample was made of peripheral blood. The nucleotide sequence reads TGTGCCAGCAGCCAAGTGGCCCCAGTCAACAATGAGCAGTTCTTC. Translated, this is CASSQVAPVNNEQFF.